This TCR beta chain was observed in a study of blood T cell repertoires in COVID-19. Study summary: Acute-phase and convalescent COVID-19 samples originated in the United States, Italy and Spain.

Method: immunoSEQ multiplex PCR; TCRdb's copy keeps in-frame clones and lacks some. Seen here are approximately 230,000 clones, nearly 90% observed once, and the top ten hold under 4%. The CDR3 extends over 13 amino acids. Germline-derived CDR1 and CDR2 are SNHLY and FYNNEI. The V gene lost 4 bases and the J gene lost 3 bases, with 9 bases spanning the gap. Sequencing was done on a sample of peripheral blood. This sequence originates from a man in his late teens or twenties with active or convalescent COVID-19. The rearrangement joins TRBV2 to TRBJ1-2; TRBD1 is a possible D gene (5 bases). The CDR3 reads CASSAGTYYGYTF. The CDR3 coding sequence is TGTGCCAGCAGTGCCGGGACTTACTATGGCTACACCTTC.